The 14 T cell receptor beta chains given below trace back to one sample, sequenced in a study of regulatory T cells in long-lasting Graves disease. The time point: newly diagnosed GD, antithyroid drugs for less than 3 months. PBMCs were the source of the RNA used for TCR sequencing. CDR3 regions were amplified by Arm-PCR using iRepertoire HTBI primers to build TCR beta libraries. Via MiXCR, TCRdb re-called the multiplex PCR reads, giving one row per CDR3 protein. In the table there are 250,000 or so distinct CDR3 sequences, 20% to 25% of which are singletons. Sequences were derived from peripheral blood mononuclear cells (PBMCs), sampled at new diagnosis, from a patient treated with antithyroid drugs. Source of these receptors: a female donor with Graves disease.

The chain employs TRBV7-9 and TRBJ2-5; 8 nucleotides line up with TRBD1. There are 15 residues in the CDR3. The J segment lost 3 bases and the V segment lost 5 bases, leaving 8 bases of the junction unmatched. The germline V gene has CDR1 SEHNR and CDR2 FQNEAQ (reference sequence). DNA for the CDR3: TGTGCCAGCAGCCTTCCAGGGGGCTCGGAAGAGACCCAGTACTTC. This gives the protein CASSLPGGSEETQYF.

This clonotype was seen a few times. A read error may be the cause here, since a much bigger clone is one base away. The CDR3 protein is CAGSPQGDEQYF. The CDR3 nucleotides are TGTGCCGGCTCACCACAGGGCGACGAGCAGTACTTC. The chain joins TRBV18 to TRBJ2-7, with D possibly TRBD1 on 6 matching bases. The CDR3 consists of 12 residues. CDR1 and CDR2 (germline): KGHSH, LQKENI.

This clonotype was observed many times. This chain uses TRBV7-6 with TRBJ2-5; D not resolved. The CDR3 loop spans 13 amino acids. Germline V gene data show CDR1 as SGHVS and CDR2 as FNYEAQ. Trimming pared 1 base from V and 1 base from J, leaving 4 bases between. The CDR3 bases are TGTGCCAGCAGCTTAGAAACCCAAGAGACCCAGTACTTC. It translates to CASSLETQETQYF.

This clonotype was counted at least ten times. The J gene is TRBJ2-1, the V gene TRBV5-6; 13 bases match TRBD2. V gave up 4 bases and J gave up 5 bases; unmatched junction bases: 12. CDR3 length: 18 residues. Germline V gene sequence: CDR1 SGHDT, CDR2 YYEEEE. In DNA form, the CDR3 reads TGTGCCAGCAGCCCGGCGGGGCTGGGACTAGCGGGAAACAATGAGCAGTTCTTC. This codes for CASSPAGLGLAGNNEQFF.

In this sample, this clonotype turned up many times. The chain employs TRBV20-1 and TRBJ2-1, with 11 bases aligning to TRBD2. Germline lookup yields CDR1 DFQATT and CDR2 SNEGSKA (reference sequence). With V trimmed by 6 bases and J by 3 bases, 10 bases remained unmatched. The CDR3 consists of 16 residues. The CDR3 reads CSARGTSGRGYNEQFF. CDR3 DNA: TGCAGTGCCCGCGGGACTAGCGGAAGAGGCTACAATGAGCAGTTCTTC.

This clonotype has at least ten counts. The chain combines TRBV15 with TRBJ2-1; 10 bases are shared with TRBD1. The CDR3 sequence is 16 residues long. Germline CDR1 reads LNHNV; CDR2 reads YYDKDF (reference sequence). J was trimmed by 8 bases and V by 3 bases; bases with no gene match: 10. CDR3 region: CATSRSRTGGRDEQFF. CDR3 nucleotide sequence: TGTGCCACCAGCAGGTCGCGGACAGGGGGACGTGATGAGCAGTTCTTC.

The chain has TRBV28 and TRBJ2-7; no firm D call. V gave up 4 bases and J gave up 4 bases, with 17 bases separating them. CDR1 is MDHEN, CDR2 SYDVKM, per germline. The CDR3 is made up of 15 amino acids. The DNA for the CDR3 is TGTGCCAGCAGTTCCCCCACGGCGGTCGGTTACGAGCAGTACTTC. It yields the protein CASSSPTAVGYEQYF.

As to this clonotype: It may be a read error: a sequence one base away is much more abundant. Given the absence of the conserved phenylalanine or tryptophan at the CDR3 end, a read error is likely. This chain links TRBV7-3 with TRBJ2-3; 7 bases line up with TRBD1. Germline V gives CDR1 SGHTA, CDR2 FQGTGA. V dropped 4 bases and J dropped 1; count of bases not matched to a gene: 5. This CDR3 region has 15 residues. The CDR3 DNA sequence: TGTGCCAGCAGCTCGGGGACAGTTGGCACAGATACGCAGTATTCT. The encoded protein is CASSSGTVGTDTQYS.

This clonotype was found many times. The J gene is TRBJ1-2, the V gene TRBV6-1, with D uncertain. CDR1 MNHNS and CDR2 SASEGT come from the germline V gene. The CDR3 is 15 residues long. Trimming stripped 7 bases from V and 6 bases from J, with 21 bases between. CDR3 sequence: CASTTLQESRNGYTF. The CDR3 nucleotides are TGTGCCAGCACAACCCTCCAGGAGAGTCGGAATGGCTACACCTTC.

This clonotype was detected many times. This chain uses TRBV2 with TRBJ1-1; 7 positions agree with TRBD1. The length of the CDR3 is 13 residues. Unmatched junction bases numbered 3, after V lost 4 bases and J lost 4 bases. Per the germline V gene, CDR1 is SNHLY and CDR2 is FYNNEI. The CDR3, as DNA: TGTGCCAGCAGTGGGCAGGGGGGCACTGAAGCTTTCTTT. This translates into CASSGQGGTEAFF.

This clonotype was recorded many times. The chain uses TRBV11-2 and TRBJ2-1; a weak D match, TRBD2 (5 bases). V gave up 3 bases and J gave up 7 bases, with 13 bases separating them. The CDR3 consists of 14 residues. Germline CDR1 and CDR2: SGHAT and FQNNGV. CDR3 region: CASSFRGVGNEQFF. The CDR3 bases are TGTGCCAGCAGCTTCCGGGGTGTTGGGAATGAGCAGTTCTTC.

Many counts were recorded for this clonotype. CDR3 sequence reads: CSARDSRGPAYEQYF. CDR3 nucleotides: TGCAGTGCTAGAGATTCGCGGGGACCGGCCTACGAGCAGTACTTC. This chain joins TRBV20-1 and TRBJ2-7; D possibly corresponds to TRBD2 (6 bases). CDR3 length: 15 residues. Trimming removed 0 bases from V and 2 bases from J, with 14 bases in between. Germline V gene data show CDR1 as DFQATT and CDR2 as SNEGSKA (reference sequence).

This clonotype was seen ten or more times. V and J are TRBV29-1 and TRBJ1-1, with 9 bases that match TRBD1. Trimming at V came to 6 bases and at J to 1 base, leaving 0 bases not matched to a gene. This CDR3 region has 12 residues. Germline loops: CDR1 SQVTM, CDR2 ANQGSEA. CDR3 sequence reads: CSVDRGNTEAFF. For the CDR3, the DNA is TGCAGCGTGGACAGGGGGAACACTGAAGCTTTCTTT.

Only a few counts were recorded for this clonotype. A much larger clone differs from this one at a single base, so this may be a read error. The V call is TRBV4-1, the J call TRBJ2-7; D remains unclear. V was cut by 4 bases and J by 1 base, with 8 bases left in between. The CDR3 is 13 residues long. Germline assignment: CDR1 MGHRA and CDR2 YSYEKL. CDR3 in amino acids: CASSLAPSYEQYF. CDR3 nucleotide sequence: TGCGCCAGCAGCCTAGCCCCTTCCTACGAGCAGTACTTC.